Sequencing of this T cell receptor beta chain was carried out in a study of cytomegalovirus exposure and HLA in healthy donors. Notes on the study in general: The study designated about 160 TCR beta chains cytomegalovirus-associated. In vitro checks showed that a few CMV-associated chains really do target CMV antigens. In the roughly 130 validation repertoires, a later analysis found that first-cohort TCR clusters tended to co-occur.

The table came from immunoSEQ multiplex PCR; TCRdb's copy has only in-frame clones and leaves some out. The table shows 150,000 to 200,000 clones, with roughly 90% occurring only once. The CDR3 has 13 residues. Germline V gene lookup returns CDR1 SEHNR and CDR2 FQNEAQ (reference sequence). The V gene lost 5 bases and the J gene lost 8 bases, with 15 bases spanning the gap. Details on this clone: Its target is unknown.

The sequenced material came from PBMCs. The rearrangement uses TRBV7-9 and TRBJ1-2, with unresolved D. The origin of this receptor is a woman aged 18-29 years in good health and CMV-seronegative. This CDR3 is CASSREEGIGYTF. The CDR3 nucleotides are TGTGCCAGCAGCCGAGAAGAGGGAATAGGCTACACCTTC.